This T cell receptor (beta chain) was found in a study of cytomegalovirus exposure and HLA in healthy donors. PCR involved 60 Vbeta and 13 Jbeta primers. Produced via immunoSEQ multiplex PCR; TCRdb's table is partial and in-frame only. The sample yields 150,000 or so clones, over 75% seen once. The material sequenced was PBMCs. This receptor was taken from a woman in her 50s in good health and CMV-seropositive.

This CDR3 is CASSIGVRTSPFF. The CDR3 DNA reads as TGTGCCAGTAGTATAGGGGTCCGGACTAGTCCGTTCTTC. V and J are TRBV19 and TRBJ2-1; 7 bases are a match to TRBD2. The CDR3 is 13 residues long. Germline loops: CDR1 LNHDA, CDR2 SQIVND (reference sequence). V lost 1 base, J lost 15 bases, and 9 bases stayed unmatched.